This T cell receptor (beta chain) was sequenced in a study of cytomegalovirus exposure and HLA in healthy donors. About the study: Of all 370 or so donors who were genotyped, under 90% belonged to the Caucasian-associated ancestry cluster.

PCR involved 60 Vbeta and 13 Jbeta primers. The assay was immunoSEQ multiplex PCR, and TCRdb's table has in-frame clones only and misses some. This table holds approximately 200,000 clones, nearly 80% found once. About this clone itself: Its target is not known.

Germline CDR1 reads SGHTS; CDR2 reads YDEGEE. The CDR3 covers 17 residues. J was trimmed by 6 bases and V by 4 bases; bases with no gene match: 12. General study findings and limits: Sequencing artifact likely explains a cluster of highly shared sequence variants. Cytomegalovirus status was reportedly diagnosed by the classifier with high specificity and sensitivity. It emerged from a later analysis that several of the most significant clusters appeared to be linked to common viral pathogens.

This TCR was recovered from a man younger than 35 in good health and CMV-seronegative. Sequencing used PBMCs. The chain carries TRBV5-8 and TRBJ2-3; 12 positions match TRBD2. Written as DNA, the CDR3 is TGTGCCAGCAGCGTACTAGCGGGGGGCACCAGTCGGGATACGCAGTATTTT. This sequence encodes CASSVLAGGTSRDTQYF.